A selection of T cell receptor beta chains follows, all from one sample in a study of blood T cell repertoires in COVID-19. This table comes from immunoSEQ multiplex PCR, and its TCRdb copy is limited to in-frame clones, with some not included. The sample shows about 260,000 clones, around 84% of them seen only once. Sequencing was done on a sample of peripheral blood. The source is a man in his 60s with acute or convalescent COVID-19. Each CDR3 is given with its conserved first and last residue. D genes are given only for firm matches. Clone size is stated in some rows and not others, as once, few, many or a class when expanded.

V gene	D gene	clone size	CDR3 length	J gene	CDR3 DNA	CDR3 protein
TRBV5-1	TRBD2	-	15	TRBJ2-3	TGCGCCAGCAGCTTGAAGCTAGCGGGGTTGGATACGCAGTATTTT	CASSLKLAGLDTQYF
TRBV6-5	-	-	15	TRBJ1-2	TGTGCCAGCAGCGTTATAGGACAGCCTAACTATGGCTACACCTTC	CASSVIGQPNYGYTF
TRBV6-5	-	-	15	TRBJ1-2	TGTGCCAGCAGTTACAGCGGCAACCTGGAGGATGGCTACACCTTC	CASSYSGNLEDGYTF
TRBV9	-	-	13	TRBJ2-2	TGTGCCAGCAGCGTAGGAGGCCTCGGGGAGCTGTTTTTT	CASSVGGLGELFF
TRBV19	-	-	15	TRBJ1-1	TGTGCCAGTAGTATTCAGGGGCCACGCAACACTGAAGCTTTCTTT	CASSIQGPRNTEAFF
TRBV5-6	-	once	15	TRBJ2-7	TGTGCCAGCAGAAACACAGGGCTCCTCACCTACGAGCAGTACTTC	CASRNTGLLTYEQYF
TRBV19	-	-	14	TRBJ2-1	TGTGCCAGTAGGACTTCACTAGTACCTAATGAGCAGTTCTTC	CASRTSLVPNEQFF
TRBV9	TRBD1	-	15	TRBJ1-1	TGTGCCAGCAGCGTAGGCACAGGGGGGAACACTGAAGCTTTCTTT	CASSVGTGGNTEAFF
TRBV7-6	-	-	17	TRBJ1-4	TGTGCCAGCAGCCAAACGGGGGTCCCTGCGGCTAATGAAAAACTGTTTTTT	CASSQTGVPAANEKLFF
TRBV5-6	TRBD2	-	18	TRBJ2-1	TGTGCCAGCAGCCCCCTAGCGGGAGGCTCCCTTGGGTCCAATGAGCAGTTCTTC	CASSPLAGGSLGSNEQFF
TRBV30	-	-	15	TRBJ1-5	TGTGCCTGGAGTGTAACCGGGAGGTCTGGGCAGCCCCAGCATTTT	CAWSVTGRSGQPQHF
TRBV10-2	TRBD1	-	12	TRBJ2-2	TGCGCCGGGAGACAGGGCACCGGGGAGCTGTTTTTT	CAGRQGTGELFF
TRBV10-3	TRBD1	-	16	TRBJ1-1	TGTGCCATCAGTGGCCCGGGGACAGTCCCGAACACTGAAGCTTTCTTT	CAISGPGTVPNTEAFF
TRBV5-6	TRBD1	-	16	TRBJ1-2	TGTGCCAGCAGCGGAGCCGGGACAGGGGGATACTATGGCTACACCTTC	CASSGAGTGGYYGYTF
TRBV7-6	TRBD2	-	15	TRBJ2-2	TGTGCCAGCAGCCGGAGCGGGATTCCCACCGGGGAGCTGTTTTTT	CASSRSGIPTGELFF
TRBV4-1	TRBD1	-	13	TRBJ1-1	TGCGCCAGCAGCCACCCCGGGACAGTTGAAGCTTTCTTT	CASSHPGTVEAFF
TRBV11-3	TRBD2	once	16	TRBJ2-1	TGTGCCAGCAGCTTAGCTTTAGCGGGGAGCTACAATGAGCAGTTCTTC	CASSLALAGSYNEQFF
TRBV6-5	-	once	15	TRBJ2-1	TGTGCCAGCAGTTACTCGCGGCAGGGGTGGGATGAGCAGTTCTTC	CASSYSRQGWDEQFF
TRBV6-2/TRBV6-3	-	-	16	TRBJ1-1	TGTGCCAGCAGTTACCCACTTACAGGGATGAACACTGAAGCTTTCTTT	CASSYPLTGMNTEAFF
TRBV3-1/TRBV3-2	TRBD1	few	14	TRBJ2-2	TGTGCCAGCAGCCGACAGGGGGCAGGCGGGGAGCTGTTTTTT	CASSRQGAGGELFF
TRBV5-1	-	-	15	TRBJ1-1	TGCGCCAGCAGCTTGGCAGGTCTCATGAACACTGAAGCTTTCTTT	CASSLAGLMNTEAFF
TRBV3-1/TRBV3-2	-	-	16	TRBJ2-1	TGTGCCAGCAGCCAAGAAACCGTGAGCTCCTACAATGAGCAGTTCTTC	CASSQETVSSYNEQFF
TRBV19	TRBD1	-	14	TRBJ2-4	TGTGCCAGTAGTGCAGGGGGTGGCAAAAACATTCAGTACTTC	CASSAGGGKNIQYF
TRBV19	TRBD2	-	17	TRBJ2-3	TGTGCCAGTAGTAGCCGGACCGGGACTAGCGGCAAAGATACGCAGTATTTT	CASSSRTGTSGKDTQYF
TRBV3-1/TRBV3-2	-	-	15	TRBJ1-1	TGTGCCAGCAGCCAAGAGACAGCCCGACTCCCTGAAGCTTTCTTT	CASSQETARLPEAFF
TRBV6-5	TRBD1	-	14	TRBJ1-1	TGTGCCAGCACCAAAGAGGGGGCCGGCACTGAAGCTTTCTTT	CASTKEGAGTEAFF
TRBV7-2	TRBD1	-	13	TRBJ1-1	TGTGCCAGCAGTCTACAGGGGGACACTGAAGCTTTCTTT	CASSLQGDTEAFF
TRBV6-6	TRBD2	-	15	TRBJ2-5	TGTGCCAGCAGGCTTGTAGCGGGGGGGGCGGAGACCCAGTACTTC	CASRLVAGGAETQYF
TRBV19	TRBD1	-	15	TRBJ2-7	TGTGCCAGTAGTATTTGGGGGACAGGAACCTACGAGCAGTACTTC	CASSIWGTGTYEQYF
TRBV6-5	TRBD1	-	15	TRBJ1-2	TGTGCCAGCAGTCAAACGACAGGGGGGATCTATGGCTACACCTTC	CASSQTTGGIYGYTF
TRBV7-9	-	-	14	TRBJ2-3	TGTGCCAGCAGCTTAGCCAGAACACCAGATACGCAGTATTTT	CASSLARTPDTQYF
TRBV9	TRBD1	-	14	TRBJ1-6	TGTGCCAGCAGCGGGGGACAGAATAATTCACCCCTCCACTTT	CASSGGQNNSPLHF
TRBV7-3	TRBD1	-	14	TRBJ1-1	TGTGCCAGCAGCCGCCCACAGGGGAACGGGGAAGCTTTCTTT	CASSRPQGNGEAFF
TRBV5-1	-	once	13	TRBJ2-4	TGCGCCAGCGCTTTGGACACCAAAAACATTCAGTACTTC	CASALDTKNIQYF
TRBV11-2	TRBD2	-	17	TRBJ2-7	TGTGCCAGCAGCCCCTCGTTGCTAGCGGGAACCCTCTACGAGCAGTACTTC	CASSPSLLAGTLYEQYF
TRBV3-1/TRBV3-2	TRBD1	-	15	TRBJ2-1	TGTGCCAGCAGCCAAGCCGGGACAGGGCTCAATGAGCAGTTCTTC	CASSQAGTGLNEQFF
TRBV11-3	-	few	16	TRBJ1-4	TGTGCCAGCAGCTTAGATGGTCGGTTATACCACGAAAAACTGTTTTTT	CASSLDGRLYHEKLFF
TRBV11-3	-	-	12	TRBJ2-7	TGTGCCAGCAGCCCGGGGACTGACGAGCAGTACTTC	CASSPGTDEQYF
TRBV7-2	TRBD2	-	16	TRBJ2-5	TGTGCCAGCAGCTCACTCCTAGCGGGAGGCATAGAGACCCAGTACTTC	CASSSLLAGGIETQYF
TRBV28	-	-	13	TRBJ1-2	TGTGCCAGCAGTTTATCACAGGCCTATGGCTACACCTTC	CASSLSQAYGYTF
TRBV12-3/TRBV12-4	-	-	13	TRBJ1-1	TGTGCCAGCAGAAGTCAGGGGAACACTGAAGCTTTCTTT	CASRSQGNTEAFF
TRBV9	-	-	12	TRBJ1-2	TGTGCCAGCAGCGGGGGCTACTATGGCTACACCTTC	CASSGGYYGYTF
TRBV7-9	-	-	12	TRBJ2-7	TGTGCCAGCAGCTTTCAGGGCTACGAGCAGTACTTC	CASSFQGYEQYF
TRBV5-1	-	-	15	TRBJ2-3	TGCGCCAGCAGCTTGGCCTCCAGGATCCCAGATACGCAGTATTTT	CASSLASRIPDTQYF
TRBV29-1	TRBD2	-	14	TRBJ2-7	TGCAGCGTTTCCAGGACTAGCGGGAACTACGAGCAGTACTTC	CSVSRTSGNYEQYF
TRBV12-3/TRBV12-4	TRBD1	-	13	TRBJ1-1	TGTGCCAGCAGGCCGACAGGGAGCACTGAAGCTTTCTTT	CASRPTGSTEAFF